This entry concerns a single TCR beta chain. Its antigen is unidentified. This sample is part of a study of blood T cells in healthy people across ages. General study points: Naive T cell percentage showed a strong correlation with TCR beta diversity. Estimates based on one million T cells were treated as lower bounds.

There are 13 residues in the CDR3. V was shortened by 0 bases and J by 6 bases, with 9 bases between the two germline ends. Germline CDR1 reads SGHTA; CDR2 reads FQGTGA. Alongside a J-beta primer mix, a sample-barcoded 5' primer served in a second PCR lasting about 7 to 11 cycles. TCRdb independently ran MiXCR on the 5' RACE reads; one entry per CDR3 protein. The table records around 990,000 distinct CDR3 sequences, less than 25% of them present only once. A further study also used this sample, focusing on T cells of mothers and their children. That source adds: Donation came from a few healthy Caucasian mothers together with their six children. Inherited differences only slightly affect thymic shaping of TCR recombination output.

This receptor was obtained from a girl aged 2-10 years in good health. This chain uses TRBV7-3 with TRBJ2-7; unclear D gene. Input material: blood. The CDR3 is CASSLTDGSEQYF. In DNA form, the CDR3 reads TGTGCCAGCAGCTTAACCGACGGTTCCGAGCAGTACTTC.